This TCR beta chain was captured by sequencing in a study of blood T cell repertoires in COVID-19. At the level of the study: COVID-19 samples, acute and convalescent, were from the United States, Italy and Spain. Nucleic acid was either cDNA or gDNA, and it came from T cells, B-cell-depleted T cells, or PBMCs.

In the source study's methods: It was from reference gene primer amplification that nucleated cell counts were estimated. Here immunoSEQ multiplex PCR was the method, and the copy in TCRdb shows in-frame clones only, minus some. V and J calls and clone size are those listed in that table; D and trimming were worked out from the DNA. The sample lists roughly 190,000 clones; more than 75% were seen once. Germline lookup yields CDR1 SNHLY and CDR2 FYNNEI. Trimming took 6 bases from V and 6 from J; bases not matched to a gene: 7. This CDR3 has 13 amino acids. Sequencing used peripheral blood. The rearrangement joins TRBV2 to TRBJ1-2, with 7 bases matching TRBD1. The TCR was taken from a human donor in a cohort sampled during active COVID-19. The CDR3 loop is CASSIQGYDGYTF. In nucleotides, the CDR3 is TGTGCCAGCAGCATACAGGGGTATGATGGCTACACCTTC.